Sequencing of this TCR beta chain was carried out in a study of control samples from healthy donors and cancer patients (dated by TCRdb to 2020 to 2022). The protocol used for the library was the immunoSEQ multiplex PCR assay. TCRdb retrieved this table from immuneACCESS and kept in-frame rearrangements only. Not all clones are present; in checked studies, unresolved V genes account for under half, and no reason is known for the remainder. The sample has about 39,000 clones on record, about four fifths of them singletons. 20% to 25% of the sample is held by the ten biggest clonotypes. On this clone itself: Which antigen it targets is not known. Per-base qualities were not stored, and no clone one base away is much larger.

According to the germline V gene (reference sequence), CDR1 reads LNHDA and CDR2 reads SQIVND. Between the V and J ends, shortened by 4 bases and 5 bases respectively, the junction contains 19 bases. The CDR3 has 16 amino acids, counting the end cysteine and phenylalanine. Only the CDR3 region is kept as DNA, spanning 48 bases read in frame from base 1. The sample consisted of PBMCs. This receptor was identified in a woman aged 55-70 years with lung cancer. The rearrangement combines TRBV19 with TRBJ2-3; the best D guess is TRBD2, with 6 bases matching. Read as DNA, the sequence is TGTGCCAGTAGTAAGGGAGGAGCGGAGTCGGTAGATACGCAGTATTTT. Translated, this is CASSKGGAESVDTQYF.